This T cell receptor beta chain was observed in a study of blood T cell repertoires in COVID-19. Turning to the study itself: Samples came from the United States, Italy and Spain, spanning acute and convalescent COVID-19.

CDR3 length equals 17 residues. V was clipped by 0 bases and J by 4 bases; unmatched bases: 10. Germline CDR1 and CDR2: LGHNA and YSLEER. This clone was recorded only once. Authors' methods: Estimated nucleated cell counts came from reference gene primer amplification. Sequenced by immunoSEQ multiplex PCR; TCRdb stores in-frame clones only, minus some. V, J and clone size derive from that table, while D and trimming were established from the DNA sequence. The sample shows roughly 210,000 clones, roughly 90% of them seen only once. Sample: peripheral blood. The receptor was isolated from a man aged 65 to 79 with acute or convalescent COVID-19. The chain couples TRBV4-3 to TRBJ2-3; 7 nucleotides align to TRBD2. The CDR3, as DNA: TGCGCCAGCAGCCAAGAACGGGGCGGGAGAGGGGCAGATACGCAGTATTTT. Amino acid sequence: CASSQERGGRGADTQYF.